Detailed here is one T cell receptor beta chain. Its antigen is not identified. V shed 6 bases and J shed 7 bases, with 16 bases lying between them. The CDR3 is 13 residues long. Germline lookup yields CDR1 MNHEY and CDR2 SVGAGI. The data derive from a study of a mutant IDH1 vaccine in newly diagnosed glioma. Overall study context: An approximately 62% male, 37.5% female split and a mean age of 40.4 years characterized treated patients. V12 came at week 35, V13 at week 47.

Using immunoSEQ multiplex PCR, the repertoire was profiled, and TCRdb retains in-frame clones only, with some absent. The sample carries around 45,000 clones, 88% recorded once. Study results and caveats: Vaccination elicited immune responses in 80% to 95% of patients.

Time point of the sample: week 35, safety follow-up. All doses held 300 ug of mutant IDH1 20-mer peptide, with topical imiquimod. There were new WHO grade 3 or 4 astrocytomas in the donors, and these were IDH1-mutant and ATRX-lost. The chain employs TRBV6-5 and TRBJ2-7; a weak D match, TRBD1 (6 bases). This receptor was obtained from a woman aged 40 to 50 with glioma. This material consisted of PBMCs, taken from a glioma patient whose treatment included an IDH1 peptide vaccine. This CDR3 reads CASSGTSTGEQYF. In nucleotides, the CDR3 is TGTGCCAGCAGCGGGACAAGCACGGGGGAGCAGTACTTC.